This T cell receptor beta chain was sequenced for a study of Graves' ophthalmopathy and Graves' hyperthyroidism. This CDR3 comprises 16 residues. Germline-derived CDR1 and CDR2 are SEHNR and FQNEAQ (reference sequence). J gave up 7 bases and V 3 bases, and 9 bases lay outside the gene matches. A few counts support this clonotype. A duration under 3 months, NOSPECS ≥4, CAS ≥3 and moderate-to-severe activity characterized the donors with ophthalmopathy. Amplification of TCR beta CDR3 regions used RNA transcripts. An initial RT-PCR round employing HTBI primers preceded a second-round multiplex PCR. Each CDR3 protein gets one entry after TCRdb re-called the multiplex PCR reads with MiXCR. The table includes 740,000 or so distinct CDR3 sequences, roughly 41% detected once.

The V gene is TRBV7-9, the J gene TRBJ1-6; 7 positions agree with TRBD1. Sequencing used peripheral blood. This clonotype was sampled from an adult man with Graves' ophthalmopathy. CDR3 sequence: CASSLGPRTGNSPLHF. Here the CDR3 DNA reads TGTGCCAGCAGCTTGGGGCCTCGGACAGGAAATTCACCCCTCCACTTT.